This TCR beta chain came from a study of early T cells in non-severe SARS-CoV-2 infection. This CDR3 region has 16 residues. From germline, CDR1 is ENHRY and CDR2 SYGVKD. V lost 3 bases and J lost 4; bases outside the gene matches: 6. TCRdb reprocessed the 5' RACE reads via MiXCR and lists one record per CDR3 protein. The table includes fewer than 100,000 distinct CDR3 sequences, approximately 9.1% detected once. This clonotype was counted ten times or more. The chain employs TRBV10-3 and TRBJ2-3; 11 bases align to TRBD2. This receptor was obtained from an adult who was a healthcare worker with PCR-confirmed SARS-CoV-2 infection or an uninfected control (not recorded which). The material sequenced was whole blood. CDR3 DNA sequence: TGTGCCATCAGTGACATAGTAGCGGGGGGGTCAGATACGCAGTATTTT. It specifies CAISDIVAGGSDTQYF.